The clone carrying this TCR beta chain was picked up many times. Its antigen is undetermined. This sample was taken from a study of Graves' ophthalmopathy and Graves' hyperthyroidism. Whole-study findings and limits: The model predicted progression of ophthalmopathy with a sensitivity of 60% to 71%, and its specificity was roughly 72%.

The study amplified TCR beta CDR3 regions using RNA transcripts. First-round RT-PCR with HTBI primers preceded a second-round multiplex PCR. One entry per CDR3 protein results from TCRdb running MiXCR on the multiplex PCR reads. The repertoire holds roughly 500,000 distinct CDR3 sequences, with about 15% as singletons. Physicians reached a diagnosis by relying on clinical symptoms, serum thyroxine, TRAb, thyroid ultrasound and orbital computed tomography. The authors used Ficoll-Paque density gradient centrifugation to separate PBMCs. The input was around 10 ml of fresh peripheral blood. The sequence came from a woman under 40 with Graves' ophthalmopathy. The specimen was blood.

The CDR3: CAWSLTGGGTQYF. In nucleotides, the CDR3 is TGTGCCTGGAGTCTGACAGGGGGGGGGACCCAGTACTTC. This chain links TRBV30 with TRBJ2-5; 9 bases map to TRBD1. Germline-derived CDR1 and CDR2 are GTSNPN and SVGIG (reference sequence). V lost 2 bases to trimming and J lost 7 bases; unmatched junction nucleotides: 5. The CDR3 has 13 residues.